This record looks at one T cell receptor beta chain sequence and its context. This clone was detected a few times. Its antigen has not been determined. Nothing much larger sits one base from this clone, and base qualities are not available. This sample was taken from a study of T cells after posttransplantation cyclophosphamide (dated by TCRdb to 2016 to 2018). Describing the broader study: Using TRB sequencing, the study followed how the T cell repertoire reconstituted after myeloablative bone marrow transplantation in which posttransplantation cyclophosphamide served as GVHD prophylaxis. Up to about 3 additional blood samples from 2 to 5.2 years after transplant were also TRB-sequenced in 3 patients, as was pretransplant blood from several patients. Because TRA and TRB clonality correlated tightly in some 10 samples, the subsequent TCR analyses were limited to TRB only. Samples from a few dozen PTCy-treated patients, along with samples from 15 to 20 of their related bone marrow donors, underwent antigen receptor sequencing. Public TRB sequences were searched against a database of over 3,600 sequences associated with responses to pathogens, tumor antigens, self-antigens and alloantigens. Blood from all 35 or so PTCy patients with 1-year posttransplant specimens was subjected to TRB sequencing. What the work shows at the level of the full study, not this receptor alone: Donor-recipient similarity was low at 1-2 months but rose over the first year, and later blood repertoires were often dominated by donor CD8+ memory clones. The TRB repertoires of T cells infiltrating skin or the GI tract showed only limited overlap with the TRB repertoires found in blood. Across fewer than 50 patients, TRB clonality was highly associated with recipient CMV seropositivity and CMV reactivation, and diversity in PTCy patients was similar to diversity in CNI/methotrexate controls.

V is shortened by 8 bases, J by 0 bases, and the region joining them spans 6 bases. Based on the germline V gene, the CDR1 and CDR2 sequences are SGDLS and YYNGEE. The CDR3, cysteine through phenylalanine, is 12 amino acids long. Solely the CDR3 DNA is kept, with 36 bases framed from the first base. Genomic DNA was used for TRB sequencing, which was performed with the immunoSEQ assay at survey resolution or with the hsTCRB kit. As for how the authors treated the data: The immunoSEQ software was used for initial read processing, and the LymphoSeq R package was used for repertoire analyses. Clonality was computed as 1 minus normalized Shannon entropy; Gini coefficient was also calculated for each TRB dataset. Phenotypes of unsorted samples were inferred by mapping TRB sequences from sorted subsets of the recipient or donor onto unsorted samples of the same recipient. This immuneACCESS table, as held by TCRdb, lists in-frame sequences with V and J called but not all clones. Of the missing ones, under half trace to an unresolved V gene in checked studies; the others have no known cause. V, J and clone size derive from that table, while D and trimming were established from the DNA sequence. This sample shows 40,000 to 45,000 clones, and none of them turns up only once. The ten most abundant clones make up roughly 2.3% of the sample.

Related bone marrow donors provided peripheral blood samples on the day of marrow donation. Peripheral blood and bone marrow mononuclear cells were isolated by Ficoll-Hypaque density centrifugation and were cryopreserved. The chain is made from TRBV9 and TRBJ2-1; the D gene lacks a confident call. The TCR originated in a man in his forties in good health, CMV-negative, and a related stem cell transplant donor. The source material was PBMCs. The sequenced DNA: TGTGCCAGTTCTACCTCCTACAATGAGCAGTTCTTC. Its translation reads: CASSTSYNEQFF.